This entry lists 29 T cell receptor beta chains sequenced from one sample in a study of blood T cell repertoires in COVID-19 (dated by TCRdb to the early 2020s). Libraries were constructed by the immunoSEQ multiplex PCR assay. TCRdb carries this immuneACCESS record with in-frame sequences only. Its versions omit some clonotypes, under half of them owing to an unresolved V gene in the studies checked, with the rest unexplained. The sample records about 100,000 clones, 84% of which are singletons. The top ten hold approximately 4.4% of the sample. Sequencing was performed on peripheral blood. These receptors were obtained from a human donor in a cohort sampled during active COVID-19.

This chain connects TRBV18 to TRBJ2-4, with TRBD1 matching 9 bases. This CDR3 has 19 amino acids. The junction had 15 bases not matched to a gene; V was cut back by 3 bases and J by 3 bases. Germline values: CDR1 KGHSH, CDR2 LQKENI. CDR3: CASSPSTGGVGGGKNIQYF. CDR3 sequence (DNA): TGTGCCAGCTCACCTTCCACAGGGGGCGTAGGGGGAGGCAAAAACATTCAGTACTTC.

The chain recombines TRBV9 with TRBJ1-3; TRBD1 is a possible D gene (6 bases). This CDR3 has 14 residues. V shed 4 bases and J shed 4 bases, with 12 bases lying between them. Germline V gene data show CDR1 as SGDLS and CDR2 as YYNGEE. In DNA, the CDR3 is TGTGCCAGCAGCTTCAGGGGCTCCGGAAACACCATATATTTT. This sequence encodes CASSFRGSGNTIYF.

This clone was found once. The gene calls are TRBV7-8 and TRBJ2-7; TRBD1 might be the D (6 bases). V lost 0 bases and J lost 7, with 13 bases in between. There are 14 residues in the CDR3. The germline V gene encodes CDR1 SGHVS and CDR2 FQNEAQ. CDR3 sequence (DNA): TGTGCCAGCAGCTTAGCGCGGACAGACGGGGAGCAGTACGTC. As protein: CASSLARTDGEQYV.

The rearrangement links TRBV12-3 or TRBV12-4 to TRBJ2-5, with D possibly matching TRBD2 (6 bases). With 3 bases removed from V and 3 bases from J, the gap between germline ends came to 8 bases. This CDR3 is built from 13 residues. The CDR3 coding sequence is TGTGCCAGCAGTTTCTCGGGAGAAGAGACCCAGTACTTC. This codes for CASSFSGEETQYF.

The chain employs TRBV7-8 and TRBJ1-5; no clear D. CDR3 length equals 15 residues. From germline, CDR1 is SGHVS and CDR2 FQNEAQ. V shed 2 bases and J shed 1 base, with 9 bases lying between them. The CDR3: CASSLSGISNQPQHF. CDR3 DNA: TGTGCCAGCAGCTTATCGGGTATAAGCAATCAGCCCCAGCATTTT.

V usage is TRBV28 and J usage is TRBJ2-1, with 9 bases aligning to TRBD2. Trimming took 3 bases from V and 6 from J; bases not matched to a gene: 6. CDR3 length: 15 amino acids. Per the germline V gene, CDR1 is MDHEN and CDR2 is SYDVKM. In DNA form, the CDR3 reads TGTGCCAGCAGTTTGGCACTAGCGGGCCCCAATGAGCAGTTCTTC. Translated, it gives CASSLALAGPNEQFF.

A few counts support this clone. V gene TRBV7-2 combines with J gene TRBJ1-5; TRBD1 is a possible D gene (6 bases). The germline V gene encodes CDR1 SGHTA and CDR2 FQGNSA. This CDR3 spans 15 amino acids. Deletions cut 5 bases from V and 5 bases from J, with 16 bases between. The CDR3 spells CASSMGHRDHQPQHF. Written as DNA, the CDR3 is TGTGCCAGCAGCATGGGACACCGGGACCATCAGCCCCAGCATTTT.

V is TRBV10-2 and J is TRBJ2-1; tentatively, D is TRBD1 (6 bases). The CDR3 covers 15 residues. Looked up from germline, CDR1 is WSHSY and CDR2 is SAAADI. Trimming took off 4 bases at V and 2 bases at J, with 12 bases between the two ends. The CDR3 reads CASSGGGAPYNEQFF. CDR3 DNA sequence: TGCGCCAGCAGTGGTGGGGGCGCTCCCTACAATGAGCAGTTCTTC.

V usage is TRBV9 and J usage is TRBJ1-2, with no clear D. Germline V CDR1 and CDR2: SGDLS, YYNGEE. There are 15 residues in the CDR3. V lost 4 bases and J 8 bases, leaving 21 bases between the germline ends. The CDR3 reads CASSPHDYTSGGYTF. The DNA for the CDR3 is TGTGCCAGCAGCCCCCACGACTACACATCGGGAGGCTACACCTTC.

This chain links TRBV11-2 with TRBJ1-1, with D perhaps matching TRBD1 (6 bases). From germline, CDR1 is SGHAT and CDR2 FQNNGV. V dropped 1 base and J dropped 4 bases, with 10 bases sitting between them. This CDR3 contains 14 residues. CDR3 sequence: CASSLAAGATEAFF. The CDR3 DNA sequence: TGTGCCAGCAGCTTAGCCGCAGGGGCCACTGAAGCTTTCTTT.

The chain joins TRBV2 to TRBJ2-1, with TRBD2 matching over 11 bases. Germline trimming cut 7 bases from V and 6 bases from J; bases unmatched to any gene: 14. The germline V gene has CDR1 SNHLY and CDR2 FYNNEI. The CDR3 spans 17 residues. CDR3 in DNA: TGTGCCAGCAAGAAAACTCCCGGGACTAGCGGAGGCAATGAGCAGTTCTTC. It is translated as CASKKTPGTSGGNEQFF.

Only a few counts were recorded for this clone. V and J are TRBV28 and TRBJ2-1; D unresolved. Germline values: CDR1 MDHEN, CDR2 SYDVKM. Trimming removed 5 bases at V and 10 bases at J, with 9 bases between. CDR3 length: 11 residues. CDR3 DNA sequence: TGTGCCAGCAGTCAACTAAGGGAGCAGTTCTTC. Translation gives CASSQLREQFF.

CDR3 region: CASSYGTSEQFF. In DNA, the CDR3 is TGTGCCAGCAGCTACGGGACTAGTGAGCAGTTCTTC. This rearrangement joins TRBV7-3 to TRBJ2-1; 8 bases agree with TRBD2. The CDR3 consists of 12 residues. J gave up 9 bases and V 4 bases, and 2 bases lay outside the gene matches. The germline gives CDR1 SGHTA, CDR2 FQGTGA. The whole variable domain, remainder taken from reference TRBV7-3 and TRBJ2-1, is GAGVSQTPSNKVTEKGKYVELRCDPISGHTALYWYRQSLGQGPEFLIYFQGTGAADDSGLPNDRFFAVRPEGSVSTLKIQRTERGDSAVYLCASSYGTSEQFFGPGTRLTVL.

The chain links TRBV9 to TRBJ1-2, with D maybe TRBD1 (5 bases). This CDR3 has 14 amino acids. Looked up from germline, CDR1 is SGDLS and CDR2 is YYNGEE. The V end was cut by 1 base, the J end by 1 base, with 8 bases between. The CDR3 loop is CASSVLGDNYGYTF. CDR3 nucleotide sequence: TGTGCCAGCAGCGTACTAGGGGATAACTATGGCTACACCTTC.

The genes are TRBV27 and TRBJ2-2, with 7 bases lining up with TRBD1. Trimming took 7 bases from V and 1 from J; bases not matched to a gene: 3. Germline lookup yields CDR1 MNHEY and CDR2 SMNVEV (reference sequence). The CDR3 runs to 14 residues. The CDR3 here is CASKGGGNTGELFF. The CDR3 nucleotides read TGTGCCAGCAAAGGGGGCGGGAACACCGGGGAGCTGTTTTTT.

The table lists this clone with a count of one. V is TRBV5-1 and J is TRBJ2-7; D is uncertain. V was pared by 4 bases and J by 1 base, with 9 bases between. Per germline, CDR1 SGHRS and CDR2 YFSETQ. The CDR3 contains 13 residues. CDR3 bases: TGCGCCAGCAGCCCTACTGGTTCCTACGAGCAGTACGTC. Residues: CASSPTGSYEQYV.

This clone has a handful of counts. The genes are TRBV5-1 and TRBJ1-6, with D unresolved. Between the trimmed V and J ends, which lost 0 bases and 10 bases, there was a span of 14 bases. The germline V gene encodes CDR1 SGHRS and CDR2 YFSETQ. This CDR3 contains 15 residues. The CDR3 bases are TGCGCCAGCAGCTTGGCAGGCAGGTTCTACTCACCCCTCCACTTT. Its protein product is CASSLAGRFYSPLHF.

This chain connects TRBV6-5 to TRBJ2-3, with D possibly matching TRBD2 (6 bases). The germline CDR1 and CDR2 sequences are MNHEY and SVGAGI. The ends were cut back, 6 bases at V and 7 bases at J, with 17 bases in the middle. The CDR3 totals 14 residues. This CDR3 is CASSGTPVDYTQYF. In DNA, the CDR3 is TGTGCCAGCAGCGGGACTCCAGTGGATTATACGCAGTATTTT.

This rearrangement joins TRBV7-2 to TRBJ2-2; 9 bases match TRBD1. Germline CDR1 reads SGHTA; CDR2 reads FQGNSA. Losses at the gene ends were 6 bases for V and 7 bases for J; bases not matched to a gene: 12. CDR3 length: 16 residues. CDR3 DNA: TGTGCCAGCAGACAAGTCATCGGGACAGGGATCGGGGAGCTGTTTTTT. Amino acid sequence: CASRQVIGTGIGELFF.

This clone came up once. The V call is TRBV2, the J call TRBJ1-4, with 8 positions matching TRBD1. This CDR3 region has 14 residues. V lost 6 bases to trimming and J lost 8 bases; unmatched junction nucleotides: 8. Germline-derived CDR1 and CDR2 are SNHLY and FYNNEI. CDR3 loop: CASRLQGVGEKLFF. The CDR3 region has the DNA TGTGCCAGCAGACTACAGGGGGTAGGGGAAAAACTGTTTTTT.

This clone was detected only once. The chain carries TRBV25-1 and TRBJ1-6; a weak D match, TRBD1 (5 bases). This CDR3 has 15 amino acids. The germline V and J ends were trimmed by 6 bases and 2 bases, with 11 bases remaining between them. Germline V lookup: CDR1 MGHDK, CDR2 SYGVNS. In DNA form, the CDR3 reads TGTGCCAGCAGAGGGGTTTCCCCCTATAATTCACCCCTCCACTTT. This gives the protein CASRGVSPYNSPLHF.

The chain joins TRBV6-2 or TRBV6-3 to TRBJ2-7; 7 bases fit TRBD1. Germline-derived CDR1 and CDR2 are MNHEY and SVGEGT. Trimming took 5 bases from V and 4 from J; bases not matched to a gene: 5. This CDR3 is built from 13 residues. The CDR3 is CASSLTGKYEQYF. CDR3 DNA: TGTGCCAGCAGTCTGACAGGGAAATACGAGCAGTACTTC.

The rearrangement links TRBV29-1 to TRBJ2-1; no firm D call. V was cut by 5 bases and J by 1 base, with 3 bases left in between. The CDR3 is 11 residues long. CDR1 and CDR2 (germline): SQVTM, ANQGSEA. The CDR3 spells CSVRSYNEQFF. CDR3 nucleotides: TGCAGCGTTCGTTCCTACAATGAGCAGTTCTTC.

The rearrangement uses TRBV5-1 and TRBJ2-1; TRBD1 aligns across 9 bases. With 7 bases clipped from V and 6 bases from J, the junction kept 11 bases outside the gene matches. CDR1 is SGHRS, CDR2 YFSETQ, per germline. This CDR3 contains 15 residues. The CDR3 bases are TGCGCCAGCCATACGGGTGGGACAGGGAGCAATGAGCAGTTCTTC. It yields the protein CASHTGGTGSNEQFF.

This clone was seen at least ten times. The V call is TRBV12-3 or TRBV12-4, the J call TRBJ2-2; 8 bases map to TRBD1. The CDR3 sequence is 13 residues long. The V segment lost 7 bases and the J segment 8 bases; nucleotides outside the gene matches: 6. The CDR3 DNA is TGTGCCAGCAACACAGGGGGTCTGGGGGAGCTGTTTTTT. It encodes CASNTGGLGELFF.

The chain has TRBV7-2 and TRBJ2-1; D may be TRBD2 (5 bases). This CDR3 is 15 amino acids long. Germline lookup yields CDR1 SGHTA and CDR2 FQGNSA. Between the trimmed V and J ends, which lost 0 bases and 10 bases, there was a span of 16 bases. The CDR3 reads CASSLASRGSEEQFF. The CDR3 nucleotides are TGTGCCAGCAGCTTAGCAAGCCGAGGGTCGGAGGAGCAGTTCTTC.

The gene calls are TRBV4-2 and TRBJ2-2; 10 bases agree with TRBD2. Germline trimming cut 0 bases from V and 6 bases from J; bases unmatched to any gene: 7. The CDR3 has 17 amino acids. Per germline, CDR1 LGHNA and CDR2 YNFKEQ. The CDR3 bases are TGTGCCAGCAGCCAAGATATGAGCGGGAGGGCCGCCGGGGAGCTGTTTTTT. The encoded protein is CASSQDMSGRAAGELFF.

V and J are TRBV27 and TRBJ1-6; TRBD1 is a possible D gene (6 bases). The germline V and J ends were trimmed by 10 bases and 3 bases, with 10 bases remaining between them. Germline V gene data show CDR1 as MNHEY and CDR2 as SMNVEV (reference sequence). There are 13 residues in the CDR3. The CDR3, as DNA: TGTGCCACCCCGGACAGCTATAATTCACCCCTCCACTTT. This codes for CATPDSYNSPLHF.

The V call is TRBV25-1, the J call TRBJ1-1; D is undetermined. Germline V gives CDR1 MGHDK, CDR2 SYGVNS. The CDR3 spans 14 residues. V was clipped by 5 bases and J by 4 bases, with 14 bases between them. The CDR3 region is CASSLTGGSTEAFF. The CDR3 DNA is TGTGCCAGCAGTCTGACCGGCGGGTCCACTGAAGCTTTCTTT.